One and the same sample provided the 10 T cell receptor beta chains below, sequenced in a study of molecular identifiers for immune sequencing clone quantification. A single record per CDR3 protein comes from TCRdb applying MiXCR to the PCR reads. The sample gives about 330,000 distinct CDR3 sequences, 24% of which show up once; 0.7% to 0.95% is in the top ten. Material for sequencing was naive CD8+ T cells from blood, with Jurkat cell RNA spiked in. Described subset: FACS-sorted CD8+CD4-CCR7+CD45RA+ naive T cells. The source is a human donor in good health. Some libraries in this study had Jurkat cell RNA spiked in.

This clonotype was seen many times. The chain is built from TRBV6-2 or TRBV6-3 and TRBJ1-5; D may be TRBD1 (6 bases). Per germline, CDR1 MNHEY and CDR2 SVGEGT. The CDR3 totals 10 residues. V lost 10 bases and J lost 15, with 16 bases in between. CDR3 region: CATWGGHRHF. CDR3 nucleotide sequence: TGTGCCACTTGGGGGGGCCATCGGCATTTT.

Concerning this clonotype: One base away lies a much larger clone, so this may be a sequencing read error. V gene TRBV7-9 combines with J gene TRBJ2-1, with TRBD1 matching 10 bases. Looked up from germline, CDR1 is SEHNR and CDR2 is FQNEAQ (reference sequence). J lost 5 bases, V lost 2 bases, and 15 bases had no gene match. The CDR3 runs to 19 residues. The CDR3 region has the DNA TGTGCCAGCAGCTTAATTTTCGACAAGGGGACAGGGGACCACAATGAGCAGTTCTTC. Its translation is CASSLIFDKGTGDHNEQFF.

This clonotype was counted ten times or more. The J gene is TRBJ1-1, the V gene TRBV29-1; D is possibly TRBD1 (6 bases). Per the germline V gene, CDR1 is SQVTM and CDR2 is ANQGSEA. The ends were cut back, 5 bases at V and 0 bases at J, with 10 bases in the middle. The CDR3 runs 13 residues. The CDR3 sequence is CSVPGTMNTEAFF. The DNA of the CDR3 is TGCAGCGTTCCAGGGACAATGAACACTGAAGCTTTCTTT.

This clonotype was detected ten times or more. The V and J genes are TRBV20-1 and TRBJ2-2, with TRBD2 matching 7 bases. Germline CDR1 DFQATT, CDR2 SNEGSKA (reference sequence). CDR3 length equals 16 residues. Trimming took 0 bases from V and 5 from J; bases not matched to a gene: 9. For the CDR3, the DNA is TGCAGTGCTAGAGACTTAGAGCGGGATAGTACCGGGGAGCTGTTTTTT. Its translation: CSARDLERDSTGELFF.

DNA of the CDR3: TGTGCCACCACCGAGGGGAGCTTCCGTGAGCAGTTCTTC. Translated, it gives CATTEGSFREQFF. The chain joins TRBV24-1 to TRBJ2-1, with D perhaps being TRBD1 or TRBD2 (5 bases each). The CDR3 length is 13 residues. Per germline, CDR1 KGHDR and CDR2 SFDVKD. The V end was cut by 8 bases, the J end by 9 bases, with 16 bases between.

This clonotype was detected only a few times. A read error may account for a junction end that differs from germline. The rearrangement joins TRBV11-3 to TRBJ2-3; maybe TRBD2 (6 bases). Germline values: CDR1 SGHNT, CDR2 YENEEA. The CDR3 spans 15 residues. The CDR3 spells CASSLDGGNTDTQYF. The CDR3 coding sequence is TGTGCCAGTAGCTTAGACGGCGGGAACACAGATACGCAGTATTTT.

Details on this clonotype: A single base separates this from a much larger clone, so it may be a read error. V gene TRBV5-3 combines with J gene TRBJ1-1; the D is unclear. TRBV5-3 qualifies as an ORF whose function is uncertain. This CDR3 spans 14 amino acids. The CDR3 region is CASSLWAGSTEAFF. DNA for the CDR3: TGTGCCAGCAGCTTGTGGGCTGGGAGCACTGAAGCTTTCTTT.

This clonotype was detected many times. V and J are TRBV29-1 and TRBJ1-1; D is perhaps TRBD1 (5 bases). The CDR3 runs 15 residues. Germline CDR1 SQVTM, CDR2 ANQGSEA. With 2 bases removed from V and 0 bases from J, the gap between germline ends came to 13 bases. The CDR3 DNA reads TGCAGCGTTGAAAGCGGGGGTTACGTGAACACTGAAGCTTTCTTT. Amino acid sequence: CSVESGGYVNTEAFF.

This clonotype was seen a handful of times. J is TRBJ1-5 and V is TRBV6-2 or TRBV6-3; no clear D gene. Looked up from germline, CDR1 is MNHEY and CDR2 is SVGEGT. The CDR3 contains 18 residues. Trimming cost V 0 bases and J 0 bases, with 15 bases left between them. The CDR3 DNA is TGTGCCAGCAGTTACTCGAGGGCGAGTCCTTATAGCAATCAGCCCCAGCATTTT. Its translation is CASSYSRASPYSNQPQHF.

Ten or more counts support this clonotype. The gene calls are TRBV7-2 and TRBJ2-7; TRBD2 is a possible D gene (6 bases). The CDR3 consists of 16 residues. Germline-derived CDR1 and CDR2 are SGHTA and FQGNSA. V lost 3 bases and J 4 bases, leaving 19 bases between the germline ends. This CDR3 reads CASSFSVGVLAYEQYF. CDR3 coding DNA: TGTGCCAGCAGCTTCTCGGTAGGGGTACTAGCTTACGAGCAGTACTTC. The full variable domain, in which reference TRBV7-2 and TRBJ2-7 provide the parts outside the CDR3, is GAGVSQSPSNKVTEKGKDVELRCDPISGHTALYWYRQSLGQGLEFLIYFQGNSAPDKSGLPSDRFSAERTGGSVSTLTIQRTQQEDSAVYLCASSFSVGVLAYEQYFGPGTRLTVT.